The 27 T cell receptor beta chains presented below share a single source sample, sequenced in a study of CD8+CD57+ T cells in acquired aplastic anemia. Researchers used genomic DNA as the template to profile TCR beta VDJ and CDR3. TCRdb itself ran the reads through MiXCR, one entry per CDR3 protein. This sample has about 220,000 distinct CDR3 sequences; 30% to 40% occur once, and the top ten carry roughly 1.1%. The sample comprised sorted CD4+, CD8+, or CD8+CD57+ T cells (not recorded which) from PBMCs. The receptors were sampled from a human donor in good health, serving as a control.

CDR3 nucleotide sequence: TGCAGCGTTGAAGGGTCCGGGATTAACACTGAAGCTTTCTTT. This sequence encodes CSVEGSGINTEAFF. This chain connects TRBV29-1 to TRBJ1-1; no firm D call. The ends were cut back, 1 base at V and 2 bases at J, with 11 bases in the middle. Germline CDR1 and CDR2: SQVTM and ANQGSEA. The CDR3 covers 14 residues. Drawing the rest from reference TRBV29-1 and TRBJ1-1, the complete variable domain is SAVISQKPSRDICQRGTSLTIQCQVDSQVTMMFWYRQQPGQSLTLIATANQGSEATYESGFVIDKFPISRPNLTFSTLTVSNMSPEDSSIYLCSVEGSGINTEAFFGQGTRLTVV.

The chain couples TRBV29-1 to TRBJ1-1, with a possible D match to TRBD1 (5 bases). The CDR3 totals 14 residues. CDR1 SQVTM and CDR2 ANQGSEA come from the germline V gene. Trimming removed 7 bases from V and 7 bases from J, with 22 bases in between. The CDR3 DNA reads TGCAGCGCTACCGAGACAGCTTTCTGGAGTGAAGCTTTCTTT. It is translated as CSATETAFWSEAFF. Full variable domain (rest looked up from reference TRBV29-1 and TRBJ1-1): SAVISQKPSRDICQRGTSLTIQCQVDSQVTMMFWYRQQPGQSLTLIATANQGSEATYESGFVIDKFPISRPNLTFSTLTVSNMSPEDSSIYLCSATETAFWSEAFFGQGTRLTVV.

This clonotype was detected many times. The chain links TRBV10-2 to TRBJ1-5, with D hard to call. The V end was cut by 5 bases, the J end by 2 bases, with 7 bases between. CDR1 is WSHSY, CDR2 SAAADI, per germline. The CDR3 spans 13 residues. The CDR3 DNA sequence: TGCGCCAGCAGTAGCCAGGGCAATCAGCCCCAGCATTTT. Protein sequence: CASSSQGNQPQHF.

On this clonotype: This could be a read error, since a much larger clone is one nucleotide away. As the CDR3 is not closed by the conserved phenylalanine or tryptophan, this likely results from a read error. The DNA is left out, because the CDR3 cannot be placed on it with certainty; the CDR3 is given as TCRdb lists it. This sequence joins TRBV5-5 and TRBJ2-3; the table's TRBD1 call for D was not verified on the DNA. The CDR3 length is 14 residues, termini included. CDR1 and CDR2 (germline): SGHKS, YYEKEE (reference sequence). The CDR3 region is CASDKELLGTQDCV.

The V call is TRBV20-1, the J call TRBJ2-5; D is undetermined. This CDR3 is built from 13 residues. Germline loops: CDR1 DFQATT, CDR2 SNEGSKA (reference sequence). The V and J ends lost 2 bases and 2 bases respectively, with 9 bases between them. CDR3 region: CSARRGSQETQYF. The DNA of the CDR3 is TGCAGTGCTAGACGAGGAAGTCAAGAGACCCAGTACTTC.

The chain combines TRBV7-8 with TRBJ2-7, with TRBD2 identical over 8 bases. J was trimmed by 4 bases and V by 1 base; bases with no gene match: 6. CDR1 and CDR2 from the germline V gene are SGHVS and FQNEAQ. CDR3 length equals 15 residues. The CDR3 bases are TGTGCCAGCAGCTTAGGCCGGACTAGCACGTACGAGCAGTACTTC. This encodes CASSLGRTSTYEQYF.

At least ten counts were recorded for this clonotype. This chain links TRBV13 with TRBJ1-2; the D gene is possibly TRBD1 (5 bases). The CDR3 has 14 residues. Germline values: CDR1 PRHDT, CDR2 FYEKMQ (reference sequence). Trimming left V 8 bases short and J 3 bases short, with 16 bases between. The CDR3 DNA reads as TGTGCCAGCGGGCTTTTTTGGGGGGACTATGGCTACACCTTC. This encodes CASGLFWGDYGYTF.

In its sample, this clonotype was seen once. This chain connects TRBV19 to TRBJ2-6; D is unresolved. With 5 bases removed from V and 0 bases from J, the gap between germline ends came to 5 bases. The CDR3 length is 14 residues. CDR1 is LNHDA, CDR2 SQIVND, per germline (reference sequence). The CDR3 loop is CASSYVSGANVLTF. CDR3 DNA sequence: TGTGCCAGTAGTTACGTCTCTGGGGCCAACGTCCTGACTTTC.

This clonotype was counted at least ten times. This rearrangement joins TRBV2 to TRBJ2-5; D is perhaps TRBD2 (6 bases). Per the germline V gene, CDR1 is SNHLY and CDR2 is FYNNEI. This CDR3 spans 14 amino acids. V lost 3 bases to trimming and J lost 1 base, with 9 bases between them. The CDR3 is CASSDQRAQETQYF. CDR3 in DNA: TGTGCCAGCAGTGATCAGCGGGCCCAAGAGACCCAGTACTTC. Variable domain in full (rest from reference TRBV2 and TRBJ2-5): EPEVTQTPSHQVTQMGQEVILRCVPISNHLYFYWYRQILGQKVEFLVSFYNNEISEKSEIFDDQFSVERPDGSNFTLKIRSTKLEDSAMYFCASSDQRAQETQYFGPGTRLLVL.

This clonotype was seen a few times. This chain uses TRBV5-1 with TRBJ2-3; no clear D gene. Per the germline V gene, CDR1 is SGHRS and CDR2 is YFSETQ. Trimming took 0 bases from V and 2 from J, leaving 7 bases between them. The CDR3 totals 14 residues. CDR3 DNA: TGCGCCAGCAGCTTGGGGGCAGTCACAGATACGCAGTATTTT. It codes for CASSLGAVTDTQYF.

This chain joins TRBV11-1 and TRBJ1-6; the match to TRBD1 covers 10 bases. Germline CDR1 reads SGHAT; CDR2 reads FQDESV (reference sequence). CDR3 size: 16 residues. V gave up 6 bases and J gave up 8 bases; unmatched junction bases: 10. This CDR3 reads CASSEATTGGDSPLHF. CDR3 DNA sequence: TGTGCCAGCAGTGAAGCGACGACAGGGGGCGATTCACCCCTCCACTTT.

The sample holds a few counts of this clonotype. The genes are TRBV19 and TRBJ2-1; D not resolved. Germline V CDR1 and CDR2: LNHDA, SQIVND (reference sequence). Trimming stripped 3 bases from V and 6 bases from J, with 6 bases between. The CDR3 is 12 residues long. The DNA for the CDR3 is TGTGCCAGTAGTATGTCCAGCAATGAGCAGTTCTTC. Its protein product is CASSMSSNEQFF.

This clonotype was observed once. The chain carries TRBV4-1 and TRBJ2-4; D is ambiguous. Germline values: CDR1 MGHRA, CDR2 YSYEKL. The CDR3 totals 17 residues. Trimming took off 1 base at V and 1 base at J, with 14 bases between the two ends. The CDR3 DNA is TGCGCCAGCAGCCAAGTCCAGGTCCATAACGCCAAAAACATTCAGTACTTC. Translation: CASSQVQVHNAKNIQYF.

There are many counts of this clonotype. The chain combines TRBV15 with TRBJ1-6, with D unresolved. V gave up 0 bases and J gave up 3 bases, with 15 bases separating them. Per the germline V gene, CDR1 is LNHNV and CDR2 is YYDKDF (reference sequence). This CDR3 is built from 18 residues. CDR3 residues: CATSRDAAKRGYNSPLHF. The CDR3 DNA is TGTGCCACCAGCAGAGATGCGGCCAAACGAGGCTATAATTCACCCCTCCACTTT. Combining the CDR3 with reference TRBV15 and TRBJ1-6 gives the whole variable domain DAMVIQNPRYQVTQFGKPVTLSCSQTLNHNVMYWYQQKSSQAPKLLFHYYDKDFNNEADTPDNFQSRRPNTSFCFLDIRSPGLGDTAMYLCATSRDAAKRGYNSPLHFGNGTRLTVT.

This clonotype was detected many times. V and J are TRBV7-2 and TRBJ1-2; 7 bases fit TRBD1. Germline assignment: CDR1 SGHTA and CDR2 FQGNSA. CDR3 size: 14 residues. V lost 6 bases and J lost 6; bases outside the gene matches: 10. The CDR3 loop reads CASSKQGIGHGYTF. The CDR3 DNA is TGTGCCAGCAGTAAACAGGGGATAGGACATGGCTACACCTTC.

This clonotype occurred many times. The chain has TRBV7-9 and TRBJ1-4; no definite D call. Germline lookup yields CDR1 SEHNR and CDR2 FQNEAQ (reference sequence). V was shortened by 5 bases and J by 4 bases, with 14 bases between the two germline ends. The CDR3 runs to 15 residues. CDR3 in amino acids: CASSPAGRINEKLFF. In DNA form, the CDR3 reads TGTGCCAGCAGCCCGGCTGGACGGATTAATGAAAAACTGTTTTTT.

This clonotype was counted ten times or more. The chain carries TRBV19 and TRBJ1-6, with a tentative D call TRBD1 (6 bases). V lost 10 bases and J lost 9, with 16 bases in between. The CDR3 spans 13 residues. The germline gives CDR1 LNHDA, CDR2 SQIVND (reference sequence). DNA of the CDR3: TGTGCCACCTCCGCAGGGGCAGGTTCACCCCTCCACTTT. Encoded protein: CATSAGAGSPLHF. Filled out from reference TRBV19 and TRBJ1-6, the complete variable domain reads DGGITQSPKYLFRKEGQNVTLSCEQNLNHDAMYWYRQDPGQGLRLIYYSQIVNDFQKGDIAEGYSVSREKKESFPLTVTSAQKNPTAFYLCATSAGAGSPLHFGNGTRLTVT.

Many counts were recorded for this clonotype. This chain uses TRBV10-1 with TRBJ2-7, with D possibly matching TRBD1 (6 bases). V gave up 6 bases and J gave up 0 bases, with 18 bases separating them. The CDR3 covers 16 residues. Germline loops: CDR1 WNHNN, CDR2 SYGVQD (reference sequence). The CDR3 protein is CASSPRWGPSSYEQYF. As DNA, the CDR3 is TGCGCCAGCAGCCCTCGGTGGGGGCCCAGCTCCTACGAGCAGTACTTC.

Note on this clonotype: This may arise from a read error, as a much more abundant clone is one base away. The V call is TRBV5-5, the J call TRBJ1-2; no clear D. Germline V CDR1 and CDR2: SGHKS, YYEKEE (reference sequence). V was trimmed by 2 bases and J by 6 bases, leaving 14 bases between them. The CDR3 extends over 14 amino acids. In DNA, the CDR3 is TGTGCCAGCAGCTTTCCAGGAGGGATGGATGGCTACACCTTC. This translates into CASSFPGGMDGYTF.

In its sample, this clonotype was seen once. One base away lies a much larger clone, so this may be a sequencing read error. Given the absence of the conserved phenylalanine or tryptophan at the CDR3 end, a read error is likely. J is TRBJ1-2 and V is TRBV5-1; possible D gene TRBD1, 5 bases. V lost 1 base and J 5 bases, leaving 12 bases between the germline ends. CDR3 length equals 14 residues. Germline V gene sequence: CDR1 SGHRS, CDR2 YFSETQ. The CDR3 loop is CASSLSEGIYGYTL. Here the CDR3 DNA reads TGCGCCAGCAGCTTGAGTGAGGGGATTTATGGCTACACCCTC.

This clonotype appeared many times. V usage is TRBV2 and J usage is TRBJ1-6; TRBD1 is a possible D gene (5 bases). Germline CDR1 reads SNHLY; CDR2 reads FYNNEI. This CDR3 has 18 amino acids. V lost 5 bases to trimming and J lost 0 bases, with 17 bases between them. This CDR3 reads CASSPSWPGSSYNSPLHF. The CDR3 DNA reads as TGTGCCAGCAGTCCCTCTTGGCCAGGGAGCTCCTATAATTCACCCCTCCACTTT.

V usage is TRBV12-3 or TRBV12-4 and J usage is TRBJ2-3, with a weak D call TRBD1 (5 bases). Deletions cut 6 bases from V and 2 bases from J, with 12 bases between. This CDR3 has 14 residues. As DNA, the CDR3 is TGTGCCAGCAGACTGTCAGGGAACACAGATACGCAGTATTTT. As protein: CASRLSGNTDTQYF.

This clonotype was seen repeatedly, ten times or more. The gene calls are TRBV7-9 and TRBJ1-1, with unresolved D. This CDR3 comprises 13 residues. Germline CDR1 and CDR2: SEHNR and FQNEAQ (reference sequence). V lost 2 bases and J 1 base, leaving 5 bases between the germline ends. The CDR3 sequence: CASSLSGNTEAFF. CDR3 coding DNA: TGTGCCAGCAGCTTATCAGGGAACACTGAAGCTTTCTTT.

The rearrangement uses TRBV6-1 and TRBJ1-6; TRBD1 matches 9 bases. The CDR3 has 15 amino acids. Germline V CDR1 and CDR2: MNHNS, SASEGT. The trim removed 3 bases at V and 7 bases at J, leaving 4 bases unmatched. CDR3 DNA sequence: TGTGCCAGCAGTGATATGGGACAGGGAAATTCACCCCTCCACTTT. This translates into CASSDMGQGNSPLHF.

This chain uses TRBV7-8 with TRBJ1-1; 7 bases agree with TRBD1. J lost 4 bases, V lost 7 bases, and 6 bases had no gene match. The germline CDR1 and CDR2 sequences are SGHVS and FQNEAQ. The CDR3 has 13 amino acids. The CDR3 DNA reads as TGTGCCAGCATCAAGACAGGGCTCACTGAAGCTTTCTTT. It encodes CASIKTGLTEAFF.

The genes are TRBV2 and TRBJ1-2; 8 bases are shared with TRBD1. The CDR3 is made up of 12 amino acids. Germline CDR1 reads SNHLY; CDR2 reads FYNNEI. V trimming: 4 bases; J trimming: 8 bases; junction bases outside the gene matches: 3. In DNA form, the CDR3 reads TGTGCCAGCAGTGCGGGACAGGTGGGCTACACCTTC. Translated: CASSAGQVGYTF.

As regards this clonotype: This may be a read error, as it is one base from a much larger clone. V is TRBV20-1 and J is TRBJ1-1; no clear D. This CDR3 has 16 residues. CDR1 is DFQATT and CDR2 is SNEGSKA in the germline V gene (reference sequence). Trimming removed 2 bases at V and 4 bases at J, with 20 bases between. CDR3 nucleotides: TGCAGTGCTAGACCCCTCGGTCTAGGCAAGGGCACTGAAGCTTTCTTT. Translating it yields CSARPLGLGKGTEAFF.